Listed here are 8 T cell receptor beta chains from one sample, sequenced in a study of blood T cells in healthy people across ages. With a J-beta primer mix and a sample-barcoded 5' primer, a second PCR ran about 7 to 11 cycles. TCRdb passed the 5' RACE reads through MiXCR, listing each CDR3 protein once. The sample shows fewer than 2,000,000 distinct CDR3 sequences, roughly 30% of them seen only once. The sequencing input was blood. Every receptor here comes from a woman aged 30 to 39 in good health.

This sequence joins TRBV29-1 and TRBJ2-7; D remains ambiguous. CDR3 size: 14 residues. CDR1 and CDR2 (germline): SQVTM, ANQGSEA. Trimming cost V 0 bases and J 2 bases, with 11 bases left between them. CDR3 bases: TGCAGCGTTGAAGAGCCTAAGGAAGCCTACGAGCAGTACTTC. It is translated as CSVEEPKEAYEQYF.

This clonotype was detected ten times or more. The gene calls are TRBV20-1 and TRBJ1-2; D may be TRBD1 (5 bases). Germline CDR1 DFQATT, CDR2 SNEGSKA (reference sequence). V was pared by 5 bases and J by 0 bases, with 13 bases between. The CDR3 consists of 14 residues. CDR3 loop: CSAWDSEANYGYTF. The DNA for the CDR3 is TGCAGTGCTTGGGACTCCGAAGCTAACTATGGCTACACCTTC.

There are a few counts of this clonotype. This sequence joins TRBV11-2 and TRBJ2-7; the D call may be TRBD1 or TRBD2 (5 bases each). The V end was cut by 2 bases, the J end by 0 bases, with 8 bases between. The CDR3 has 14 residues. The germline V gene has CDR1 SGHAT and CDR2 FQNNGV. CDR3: CASSLYGTSYEQYF. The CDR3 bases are TGTGCCAGCAGCTTATACGGGACCTCCTACGAGCAGTACTTC.

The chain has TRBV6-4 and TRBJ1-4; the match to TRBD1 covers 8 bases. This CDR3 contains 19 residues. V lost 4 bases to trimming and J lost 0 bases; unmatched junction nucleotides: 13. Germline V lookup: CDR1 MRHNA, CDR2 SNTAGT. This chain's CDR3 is CASSVPTRTGNATNEKLFF. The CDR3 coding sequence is TGTGCCAGCAGTGTTCCAACCCGGACAGGGAATGCAACTAATGAAAAACTGTTTTTT.

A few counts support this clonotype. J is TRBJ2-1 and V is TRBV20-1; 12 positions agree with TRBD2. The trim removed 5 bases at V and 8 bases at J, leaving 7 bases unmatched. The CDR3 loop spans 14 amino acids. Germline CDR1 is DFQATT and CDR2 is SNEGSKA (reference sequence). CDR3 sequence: CSASGLAGIDEQFF. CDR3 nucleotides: TGCAGTGCTTCCGGACTAGCGGGAATCGATGAGCAGTTCTTC.

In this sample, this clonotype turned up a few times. In DNA, the CDR3 is TGTGCCAGCAGCTTTCAGGAGGACGAGCAGTACTTC. Its translation is CASSFQEDEQYF. The chain combines TRBV7-9 with TRBJ2-7; weak D call: TRBD2 (5 bases). Trimming stripped 3 bases from V and 5 bases from J, with 8 bases between. The length of the CDR3 is 12 residues. CDR1 is SEHNR, CDR2 FQNEAQ, per germline (reference sequence).

The CDR3 reads CASSLSGAWGGYTF. CDR3 bases: TGTGCCAGCAGTTTATCGGGGGCCTGGGGAGGCTACACCTTC. The chain links TRBV27 to TRBJ1-2; tentatively, D is TRBD1 (6 bases). Germline CDR1 is MNHEY and CDR2 is SMNVEV (reference sequence). The CDR3 extends over 14 amino acids. Trimming cost V 0 bases and J 8 bases, with 13 bases left between them.

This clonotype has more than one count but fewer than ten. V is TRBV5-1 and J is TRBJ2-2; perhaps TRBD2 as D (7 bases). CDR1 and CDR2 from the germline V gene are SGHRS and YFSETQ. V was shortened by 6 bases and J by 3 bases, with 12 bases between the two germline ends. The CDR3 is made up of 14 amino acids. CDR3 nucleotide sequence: TGCGCCAGCAAGGGGGGGCTAGACACCGGGGAGCTGTTTTTT. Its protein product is CASKGGLDTGELFF. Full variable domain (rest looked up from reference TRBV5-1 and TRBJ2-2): KAGVTQTPRYLIKTRGQQVTLSCSPISGHRSVSWYQQTPGQGLQFLFEYFSETQRNKGNFPGRFSGRQFSNSRSEMNVSTLELGDSALYLCASKGGLDTGELFFGEGSRLTVL.